This T cell receptor beta chain was profiled in a study of PD-L1 blockade in urothelial cancer. The study, taken as a whole, reports: Durable-benefit cases showed more tumor-associated blood clone expansion at 3 weeks.

Deletions cut 8 bases from V and 0 bases from J, with 11 bases between. Germline CDR1 and CDR2: LNHDA and SQIVND (reference sequence). The CDR3 is 14 residues long. Patients yielded 1 to 8 samples each, pretreatment and on-treatment. Some clones are missing from TCRdb's copy, which holds only in-frame ones; the method was immunoSEQ multiplex PCR. The repertoire consists of over 20,000 clones, with 86% occurring once and the leading ten covering approximately 33%. A note on this clone: Its antigen is undetermined.

The sample in question was PBMCs, obtained around atezolizumab (anti-PD-L1) treatment. V is TRBV19 and J is TRBJ1-3; possible D gene TRBD1, 6 bases. This receptor was obtained from a man aged 60-69 years with urothelial cancer. The CDR3 DNA reads as TGTGCCAGTGGACAGAGGACCTCTGGAAACACCATATATTTT. This codes for CASGQRTSGNTIYF.